This T cell receptor (beta chain) originates from a study of shared clonotypes between healthy human individuals. TCRdb's table, derived via immunoSEQ multiplex PCR, lists solely in-frame clones and lacks some. The profile covers about 2.3 million clones, with about 92% appearing a single time and about 0.37% taken by the ten largest. The CDR3 totals 20 residues. Germline V gene sequence: CDR1 MGHRA, CDR2 YSYEKL. With 8 bases removed from V and 0 bases from J, the gap between germline ends came to 29 bases. The sequence was collected from a man younger than 30 in good health. Some clones in this sample may be carry-over from other donors' samples. The chain links TRBV4-1 to TRBJ1-3; D gene uncertain. Specimen: naive CD4+ T cells from PBMCs. As to subset: CD45RA+ positively selected. The CDR3 DNA sequence: TGCGCCAGCGGCTATTTCCATGCCGCGGAACGAAAAGTCTCTGGAAACACCATATATTTT. Translation: CASGYFHAAERKVSGNTIYF.